The clone carrying this T cell receptor beta chain was found once. As originally analysed: Amplified reference gene primers provided the basis for estimating nucleated cell counts. Profiling relied on immunoSEQ multiplex PCR, and the TCRdb table lists in-frame clones only, not all of them. That table supplies the V and J calls and clone size; D and trimming were determined from the DNA. The sample has fewer than 250,000 clones, under 80% seen once. This sample is drawn from a study of blood T cell repertoires in COVID-19. Across the whole study: Acute-phase and convalescent COVID-19 samples originated in the United States, Italy and Spain. T cells, B-cell-depleted T cells, or PBMCs provided the cDNA or gDNA that served as material.

The source of this sequence is a woman aged 45-65 years with acute or convalescent COVID-19. Sequencing was carried out using peripheral blood.

The CDR3 DNA sequence: TGTGCCAGCAGTACACAGACTAGAGAGCAGTTCTTC. Its translation: CASSTQTREQFF. The chain links TRBV6-2 or TRBV6-3 to TRBJ2-1; perhaps TRBD2 as D (6 bases). V was cut by 5 bases and J by 10 bases, with 12 bases left in between. CDR1 is MNHEY, CDR2 SVGEGT, per germline. The CDR3 is 12 amino acids.